This T cell receptor beta chain was recorded in a study of beta chain features in type 1 diabetes (dated by TCRdb to 2016 to 2019). Looking at the study overall: Mean age, gender distribution, total cell number and subset yield were not different between patients and healthy donors. Regulatory and stem cell-like memory subsets were isolated from only 8 patients and roughly eight healthy donors, whereas naive and central memory subsets came from all 30 or so donors. A total of about 110 million sorted cells were examined across all samples, and the number of cells per subset was strongly correlated with RNA yield. In the study, recently diagnosed type 1 diabetes patients and matched healthy donors were compared on the TCRB repertoires of their sorted circulating CD4+ T cell subsets.

A single peripheral blood draw of around 0.11 L on average was collected from each donor into heparinised tubes. A BD FACSAria II and a panel including CD45RO, CCR7, CD25, CD127, CD95 and CD27 were used to sort naive, central memory, regulatory and stem cell-like memory CD4+ T cells. Every sorted population had a purity above 98%. PBMCs were isolated right away by Lymphoprep density gradient centrifugation and were stained directly, without culture. So that batch effects would be minimized, each experiment stained and sorted samples in pairs, pairing one healthy donor with one patient. All of the isolated RNA was reverse transcribed with the High Capacity cDNA Reverse Transcription Kit, so expressed TCRB transcripts were sequenced. Deep immunoSEQ sequencing was performed on naive, central memory and regulatory T cell samples, with an average of roughly 4 million total reads per sample. Sorted cells were lysed in RLT buffer and RNA was extracted with DNase-treated RNeasy Micro or Mini kits, depending on cell number. To prevent cross-contamination, every cell subset was processed on its own, while patient and healthy donor samples were processed together. The immunoSEQ multiplex PCR was used to amplify TCRB sequences from cDNA, generating 87-bp fragments that spanned the CDR3 region. Sequencing of the amplicons was done on the Illumina HiSeq platform. The paper's processing steps were these. PCR bias was computationally corrected using synthetic template baselines, reads within Hamming distance 2 were collapsed, and singletons that could not be merged were discarded. Reads were aligned to IMGT to assign V, D and J genes, CDR3 length, and insertions or deletions at six rearrangement sites. Within each subset, clonotype counts were normalized to the number of sorted cells before true diversity and Gini coefficients were calculated with the tcR R package. The overlap coefficient, calculated on TCRB nucleotide sequences, was used to quantify repertoire sharing. In TCRdb, the immuneACCESS table is reduced to in-frame sequences with V and J assigned. These tables do not hold every clone; where another copy was compared, an unresolved V gene accounts for under half, and the others remain unexplained. From that table come the V and J calls and clone size; the DNA was used to work out D and trimming. Within this sample are roughly 300,000 clones, with around 15% of them counted one time only. The ten largest clonotypes hold more than 6.5% of the sample.

Reading the germline V gene (reference sequence) gives CDR1 MNHEY and CDR2 SMNVEV. From cysteine to phenylalanine, the CDR3 is 16 amino acids long. CDR3 DNA only is kept here, 48 bases in frame from base 1. Compared with germline, V lacks 5 bases and J lacks 4 bases; bases without a gene match: 9. Broader findings and caveats from the paper: Sequencing cDNA rather than genomic DNA could over-represent highly expressing activated cells, although activation and CD3 levels did not differ between groups. PCR might favor shorter templates, but patient and control samples were amplified and corrected together, so any skew would affect both groups equally. In all four CD4+ subsets, TCRB CDR3 length was moderately but significantly shorter in type 1 diabetes patients. Because small numbers of individuals were included in the HLA sub-analyses, any influence of HLA type on TCRB rearrangement was left unresolved. Naive, central memory and regulatory TCRB repertoires appeared more similar among patients than among healthy donors. Fewer insertions and more nucleotide deletions at VDJ recombination sites were observed in patients with type 1 diabetes, implying thymic rearrangement abnormalities.

In the case of this clone: Its binding antigen is unknown. No much larger clonotype is one base removed from it; base qualities were not supplied.

The source is a man aged 30-40 years in good health. The chain uses TRBV27 and TRBJ2-1; a stretch of 9 junction bases matches TRBD2. The sample taken for sequencing was central memory CD4+ T cells from blood. For the CDR3, the sequence is CASSPLAGGRYNEQFF. The DNA sequence is given as TGTGCCAGCAGTCCCTTGGCGGGGGGGCGGTACAATGAGCAGTTCTTC.